Reported below is one T cell receptor (beta chain). The antigen it recognizes is unknown. Within one base of it there is no much larger clone, and no base qualities were kept. In total, approximately 700 healthy bone marrow donors made up the cohort. At the time of sampling, all cohort members were nominally healthy, though unrecorded immune exposures were likely present. The donor tested CMV seropositive and was one of the 289 seropositive cohort members. A peripheral blood sample was collected from each donor, and TCR beta sequencing was performed on peripheral blood mononuclear cells. Genomic DNA extraction from the blood cell samples was performed with the Qiagen DNeasy Blood Extraction Kit. This sample is drawn from a study of cytomegalovirus exposure and HLA in healthy donors (dated by TCRdb to 2017 to 2019). About the investigation overall: An earlier analysis of 587 of the donors reported 276 Gb of sequence data and 117 million unique TCR beta sequences obtained from roughly 170 million T cells. An earlier analysis of roughly 600 of the donors used high-throughput TCR beta sequencing to judge whether each TCR beta V gene segment behaved as functional or pseudogenic. To predict cytomegalovirus infection status, the study brought together high-throughput TCR immunosequencing, statistical association of individual TCRs with disease status, and machine learning. The study was designed to test whether signatures of past pathogen exposure could be identified by cataloging public T cell receptors. All discovery cohort repertoires had been generated on a single sequencing platform. A later genetic analysis used genome-wide SNP genotypes for about three fifths of the 666 donors, treating that subset as a discovery cohort. Donor age, sex, ethnicity and CMV serostatus were compiled alongside the repertoire data. Both class I and class II loci were covered by HLA typing, at four-digit resolution. Besides the first cohort of approximately 670 subjects, a separate validation cohort made up of over a hundred different subjects was used. Among around 400 genotyped donors of the cohort, an average of about 220,000 unique TCR beta nucleotide sequences was sequenced per donor, of which approximately 19% were non-productive. Roughly five DR-DQ haplotypes were handled as single units for association and clustering, since linkage in the cohort was strong. In a later analysis, previously published TCR beta repertoires from hundreds of donors were re-analyzed and high-resolution HLA genotyping was added so that TCR occurrence patterns could be studied. The T cell repertoires of under 750 subjects were profiled by immunosequencing and related to cytomegalovirus serostatus. Roughly 300 gigabases of sequencing data and around 80 million unique TCR sequences made up an early release that covered several hundred HLA-typed donors. In the later analysis, no new phenotypic data were used to find candidate immune exposures; instead, reliance was placed on TCR beta sequences and their occurrence across donors. Typing coverage differed by locus: A, B, C, DRB1 and DQB1 were typed in roughly 620-640 donors, DQA1 in 500 to 550, DPA1 in approximately 600, and DPB1 in just under 480. Of the approximately 370 genotyped donors, roughly 80% were placed in the genetic ancestry cluster associated with self-reported Caucasian donors. The research as a whole found: An earlier analysis of roughly 570 of the donors showed that most TCR beta V segments appeared in productive rearrangements either about 90% or about 30% of the time, which broadly matched IMGT annotations. In a later analysis, HLA-associated TCR beta chains were found to be more clonally expanded and to have lower generation probabilities than equally common non-associated chains. Because some donors lacked HLA typing at each locus, the association tests relied only on the typed subset. Correlated functional status among segregating V segments might be attributable to linkage disequilibrium, but an unknown experimental factor could not be ruled out. Three of the identified cytomegalovirus-associated TCR beta chains were confirmed in vitro to be specific for cytomegalovirus antigens. It was suggested by the authors that the approach could potentially be generalized to other disease states and immunological phenotypes. In a later analysis, most CMV-associated TCR beta chains were found to appear HLA-restricted, with HLA associations seemingly driven largely by CMV exposure. In a later analysis, several top co-occurrence clusters were reported to appear linked to parvovirus B19, influenza, CMV and Epstein-Barr virus. A later analysis found that TCR association rates varied across HLA loci, with DRB1 alleles showing the most associated TCRs and HLA-C alleles the fewest. A cluster of highly shared sequence variants was judged likely to represent a technical artifact of the sequencing pipeline. In a later analysis, around 17,000 TCR beta sequences were associated with specific HLA alleles at a false discovery rate of 0.05. The cohort was sequenced for TCR beta chains only, and without alpha or paired-chain data the features that could be detected were limited. An association between a missense DCLRE1C variant and V-gene and J-gene trimming of TCR beta chains was found in a later genetic analysis and replicated in an independent cohort. Presence/absence analyses assumed roughly uniform sequencing depth across donors, an assumption that may not hold. Strong co-occurrence of HLA alleles, especially DR and DQ, made assigning TCR associations to individual alleles difficult. Compared with the roughly 700-donor mean, donors in an Asian-associated ancestry cluster had fewer N-insertions in productive TCRs, according to a later genetic analysis. In the study, around 150 TCR beta chains were listed as associated with cytomegalovirus. Cytomegalovirus status was reported to be diagnosed by the classifier with high specificity and sensitivity in both the original and validation cohorts. The 87-base-pair reads could not distinguish some IMGT-functional V segments, including TRBV6-2 and TRBV6-3, so those segments were excluded. A further reported finding was that TCR beta sequences accurately predicted the HLA-A and HLA-B alleles for most subjects in the first cohort. Most TCR sequences were observed very rarely across donors, whereas some public TCRs were present in many individuals. Because counts were too low, seventeen rarely observed V segments, including chromosome 9 orphons, were excluded from the earlier analysis of 500 to 700 of the donors. For the cohort, immune exposure information was limited to CMV serostatus.

The library was produced with the immunoSEQ multiplex PCR assay. For the multiplex PCR, a mixture combining 60 forward primers for TCR Vbeta segments and 13 reverse primers for TCR Jbeta segments was used. The CDR3 region of rearranged TCR beta genes was amplified from genomic DNA by a multiplex PCR assay. On the Illumina HiSeq System, the amplified TCR beta libraries were sequenced as 87-base-pair reads. The authors' pipeline ran thus. Across the roughly 670 repertoires, a later analysis counted 75 million to 90 million unique TCR beta chains, some 11 million of which were shared by at least two donors. To remove PCR and sequencing errors, raw reads were error-corrected and collapsed into unique sequences using a nearest-neighbor algorithm that merged closely related sequences. V, D and J gene segments were assigned by aligning CDR3 sequences to IMGT reference sequences. For a sequence to be retained, a match of at least six nucleotides was required to both a V gene segment and a J gene segment. A rearrangement was called productive if the CDR3 had no stop codons and remained in frame with V and J, and every other rearrangement was called non-productive. CDR3 was defined according to IMGT convention as the region running from the second conserved V-encoded cysteine to the conserved J-encoded phenylalanine. The earlier analysis of 587 of the donors excluded sequences that lacked an unambiguous match to a single V gene segment. In an earlier analysis of around 590 of the donors, a V segment was called functional when productive rearrangements were above 56.7%, and segregating when the standard deviation between donors exceeded 5%. A statistical classification framework was built to diagnose cytomegalovirus status from the catalog of TCR beta chain sequences. In a later analysis, TCR nucleotide sequences were compared against IMGT/GENE-DB human TR gene sequences so that V and J genes could be assigned. The TCRdist pipeline was used in a later analysis to assign CDR3 sequences and most-parsimonious VDJ recombination scenarios. In a later analysis, every TCR beta chain was defined by the combination of its CDR3 amino acid sequence and its V-gene family, and reads without a unique V-gene family were dropped. To address suspected cross-contamination and a sequencing artifact, a later analysis removed around 600 highly shared, low-generation-probability nucleotide sequences. In a later analysis, a clonal expansion index for each public chain was calculated from normalized within-repertoire ranks of inferred template counts. Generation probabilities in a later analysis came from a VDJ recombination model fitted to out-of-frame rearrangements, and those results were checked against IGoR. In a later analysis, TCR-TCR, TCR-HLA and TCR-CMV co-occurrence was scored with hypergeometric tests, and a repertoire-size bias correction was applied to TCR pairs. A later analysis estimated false discovery rates by permuting HLA or CMV assignments 20 times. A later analysis grouped co-occurring TCRs with DBSCAN, adding TCRdist sequence similarity when clustering within HLA-allele-positive subsets. For co-occurrence clustering, repertoires with fewer than 30,000 or more than 120,000 public chains were excluded, along with about five repertoires with anomalous nucleotide sharing. Sourced from immuneACCESS, this table was stored by TCRdb with only in-frame sequences that have V and J called. A share of the clones is absent; for the studies checked, an unresolved V gene accounts for under half, and the remainder has no known explanation. Clone size and V and J calls were adopted from that table, with D and trimming inferred from the DNA. The sample includes approximately 190,000 clones, with over 75% observed a single time. About 5.7% of the sample is held by the ten biggest clonotypes.

V is shortened by 3 bases, J by 4 bases, and the region joining them spans 12 bases. CDR1 MNHNS and CDR2 SASEGT are derived from the germline V gene. Counted from cysteine to phenylalanine, this CDR3 has 14 amino acids. CDR3 DNA only is kept here, 42 bases in frame from base 1. The rearranged chain carries TRBV6-1 and TRBJ1-2, with the D gene too uncertain to name. Sequencing used PBMCs. The sequence derives from a man aged 40-50 years in good health and CMV-seropositive. The nucleotides are TGTGCCAGCAGTGAGGTTCAGAAAAGCTATGGCTACACCTTC. This encodes CASSEVQKSYGYTF.